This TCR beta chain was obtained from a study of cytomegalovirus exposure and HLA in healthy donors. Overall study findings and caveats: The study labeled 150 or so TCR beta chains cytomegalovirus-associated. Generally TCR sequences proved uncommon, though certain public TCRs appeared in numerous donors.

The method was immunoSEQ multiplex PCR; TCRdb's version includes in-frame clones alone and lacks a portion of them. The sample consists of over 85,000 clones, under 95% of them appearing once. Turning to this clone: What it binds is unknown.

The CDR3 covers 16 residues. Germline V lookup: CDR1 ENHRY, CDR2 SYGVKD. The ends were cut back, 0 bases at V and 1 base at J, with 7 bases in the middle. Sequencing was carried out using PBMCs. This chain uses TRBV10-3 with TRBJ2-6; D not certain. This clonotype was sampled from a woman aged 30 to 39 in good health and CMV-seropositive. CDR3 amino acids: CAISESGQSGANVLTF. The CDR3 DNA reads TGTGCCATCAGTGAGTCTGGTCAGTCTGGGGCCAACGTCCTGACTTTC.